This is a list of T cell receptor beta chains from one sample in a study of T cells in Graves' hyperthyroidism and ophthalmopathy. MiXCR was run by TCRdb on the multiplex PCR reads, yielding one entry per CDR3 protein. The data show about 720,000 distinct CDR3 sequences, 18% seen once. The sample consisted of blood. The receptor set was obtained from a woman between 45 and 65 years old with Graves' hyperthyroidism that later progressed to Graves' ophthalmopathy. CDR3s include the opening cysteine and the closing phenylalanine or tryptophan. A D gene is named only where the DNA matches it firmly. Clone size is given for some rows only: seen once, a few or many times, or a class if the clone is expanded.

D gene	J gene	V gene	clone size	CDR3 protein	CDR3 DNA
.	TRBJ1-1	TRBV11-2	many	CASTASQEGATEAFF	TGTGCCAGCACCGCCAGTCAGGAAGGGGCCACTGAAGCTTTCTTT
TRBD2	TRBJ2-3	TRBV19	.	CASSMFPVTSGGAEGDTQYF	TGTGCCAGTAGTATGTTCCCCGTTACTAGCGGGGGGGCCGAGGGAGATACGCAGTATTTT
.	TRBJ2-1	TRBV7-2	.	CASSARLPRYNEQFF	TGTGCCAGCAGCGCTAGACTTCCCCGATACAATGAGCAGTTCTTC
TRBD1	TRBJ2-1	TRBV20-1	few	CSARSAQGVLNEQFF	TGCAGTGCTAGAAGCGCGCAGGGGGTTCTCAATGAGCAGTTCTTC
TRBD1	TRBJ1-2	TRBV7-6	few	CASSLARGLGYTF	TGTGCCAGCAGCTTAGCGAGGGGGCTTGGCTACACCTTC
.	TRBJ2-1	TRBV11-3	once	CASSLYSGGDCNEQFF	TGTGCCAGCAGCCTATACTCGGGGGGCGATTGCAATGAGCAGTTCTTC
.	TRBJ1-1	TRBV6-6	many	CASSYGGAGGPTEAFF	TGTGCCAGCAGTTACGGGGGGGCTGGGGGGCCCACTGAAGCTTTCTTT
.	TRBJ1-2	TRBV6-1	.	CASSEGAVNGYTF	TGTGCCAGCAGTGAAGGGGCGGTAAATGGCTACACCTTC
.	TRBJ2-3	TRBV5-1	many	CASSLADTLDTQYF	TGCGCCAGTTCCTTAGCGGATACTCTGGATACGCAGTATTTT
.	TRBJ1-6	TRBV5-1	many	CASSLDGSSYNSPLHF	TGCGCCAGCAGCTTGGATGGGAGCTCCTATAATTCACCCCTCCACTTT
.	TRBJ2-2	TRBV5-1	.	CASSLYGATGELFF	TGCGCCAGCAGCTTGTATGGGGCCACCGGGGAGCTGTTTTTT
.	TRBJ1-3	TRBV4-1	.	CASSQGRTHGNTIYF	TGCGCCAGCAGCCAAGGGCGGACACATGGAAACACCATATATTTT
TRBD1	TRBJ2-2	TRBV27	.	CASSRTGDFTGELFF	TGTGCCAGCAGCCGGACAGGCGATTTCACCGGGGAGCTGTTTTTT
.	TRBJ1-2	TRBV20-1	.	CSARDNPRTVPPF	TGCAGTGCTAGAGATAATCCCCGGACAGTTCCTCCCTTC
.	TRBJ1-4	TRBV20-1	.	CSASLSAGTEKLFF	TGCAGTGCTAGTCTCTCCGCCGGGACAGAAAAACTGTTTTTT
.	TRBJ1-2	TRBV29-1	few	CSEAADPVGANGGYTF	TGCAGCGAAGCTGCCGATCCGGTAGGGGCCAACGGCGGCTACACCTTC
.	TRBJ1-1	TRBV20-1	many	CSARDFARSENTEAFF	TGCAGTGCTAGAGATTTCGCTCGATCAGAGAACACTGAAGCTTTCTTT
TRBD1	TRBJ2-1	TRBV12-3/TRBV12-4	few	CASSLAGQIYNEQFF	TGTGCCAGCAGTTTAGCGGGACAGATATACAATGAGCAGTTCTTC
TRBD1	TRBJ1-6	TRBV20-1	.	CSARGRDRLSSYNSPLHF	TGCAGTGCTAGAGGCCGGGACAGGTTGAGCTCCTATAATTCACCCCTCCACTTT
.	TRBJ1-4	TRBV7-2	.	CASSLAISNEKLFF	TGTGCCAGCAGCTTAGCCATTTCAAATGAAAAACTGTTTTTT
.	TRBJ2-7	TRBV20-1	.	CSARESGFPHYEQYF	TGCAGTGCTAGGGAATCCGGCTTCCCCCACTACGAGCAGTACTTC
TRBD2	TRBJ2-2	TRBV20-1	many	CSATEDGLAATGELFF	TGCAGTGCCACCGAGGACGGACTAGCAGCTACCGGGGAGCTGTTTTTT
TRBD2	TRBJ2-1	TRBV12-5	few	CASGSSGGAYNEQFF	TGTGCTAGTGGATCTAGCGGGGGGGCCTACAATGAGCAGTTCTTC
TRBD1	TRBJ2-7	TRBV27	.	CASSFIGLAGGSEQYF	TGTGCCAGCAGTTTTATCGGCCTGGCAGGGGGCAGCGAGCAGTACTTC
.	TRBJ2-5	TRBV7-6	few	CASSLPANHPQETQYF	TGTGCCAGCAGCTTACCGGCGAACCATCCTCAAGAGACCCAGTACTTC
TRBD1	TRBJ1-4	TRBV5-1	few	CASSLDLRDSTNEKLFF	TGCGCCAGCAGCTTGGATCTCCGGGACAGCACTAATGAAAAACTGTTTTTT
.	TRBJ1-1	TRBV19	.	CASSIRGMNTEAFF	TGTGCCAGTAGTATAAGGGGCATGAACACTGAAGCTTTCTTT
.	TRBJ2-5	TRBV27	many	CASSGDPNGEETQYF	TGTGCCAGCAGTGGGGATCCTAATGGGGAAGAGACCCAGTACTTC
.	TRBJ1-4	TRBV27	.	CASSLGGGRDNEKLFF	TGTGCCAGCAGTTTGGGGGGCGGACGTGATAATGAAAAACTGTTTTTT
TRBD2	TRBJ2-3	TRBV12-3/TRBV12-4	many	CASSLVRGGVSTDTQYF	TGTGCCAGCAGTTTAGTCCGGGGAGGGGTGAGCACAGATACGCAGTATTTT
.	TRBJ1-1	TRBV5-1	many	CASSLGTGATEAFF	TGCGCCAGCAGCTTAGGGACTGGGGCCACTGAAGCTTTCTTT
.	TRBJ2-7	TRBV10-3	.	CALRAMNLYEQYF	TGTGCGCTCAGGGCAATGAATCTTTACGAGCAGTACTTC
TRBD2	TRBJ2-3	TRBV7-2	many	CASSFWSGGTDTQYF	TGTGCCAGCAGCTTTTGGAGCGGGGGAACAGATACGCAGTATTTT
.	TRBJ2-3	TRBV20-1	.	CSARDTGNTDTQYF	TGCAGTGCTAGAGACACAGGAAACACAGATACGCAGTATTTT
.	TRBJ1-3	TRBV5-1	.	CASSLDGPWDTIYF	TGTGCCAGCAGCTTGGATGGGCCTTGGGACACCATATATTTT
.	TRBJ2-7	TRBV2	.	CASRKETGSYEQYF	TGTGCCAGCAGAAAAGAGACAGGTAGCTACGAGCAGTACTTC
.	TRBJ2-3	TRBV20-1	many	CSAETDTQYF	TGCAGTGCAGAGACAGATACGCAGTATTTT
.	TRBJ2-6	TRBV12-3/TRBV12-4	many	CASSLSSGANVLTF	TGTGCCAGCAGTTTAAGCTCTGGGGCCAACGTCCTGACTTTC
TRBD2	TRBJ2-1	TRBV10-1	few	CASSEYGGGSYNEQFF	TGCGCCAGCAGTGAGTATGGCGGGGGTTCCTACAATGAGCAGTTCTTC
.	TRBJ2-5	TRBV7-3	few	CASSIYRWQETQYF	TGTGCCAGCAGCATATACAGGTGGCAAGAGACCCAGTACTTC
.	TRBJ2-7	TRBV9	.	CASSVAGDRRFEQYF	TGTGCCAGCAGCGTAGCAGGGGACCGGCGTTTCGAGCAGTACTTC
.	TRBJ1-5	TRBV2	many	CASSGDRNSNQPQHF	TGTGCCAGCAGTGGCGACAGAAATAGCAATCAGCCCCAGCATTTT
TRBD2	TRBJ2-3	TRBV10-1	.	CASSESVVAGFSTDTQYF	TGCGCCAGCAGTGAGTCGGTGGTAGCGGGGTTTAGCACAGATACGCAGTATTTT
.	TRBJ1-1	TRBV7-9	.	CASSLSLLNTEAFF	TGTGCCAGCAGCTTATCTTTATTGAACACTGAAGCTTTCTTT
TRBD1	TRBJ2-5	TRBV28	.	CASSSSIRTGAPETQYF	TGTGCCAGCAGTTCAAGCATCCGGACAGGGGCTCCAGAGACCCAGTACTTC
.	TRBJ1-5	TRBV5-1	few	CASSLRAGGDQPQHF	TGCGCCAGCAGCCTCAGGGCGGGCGGCGATCAGCCCCAGCATTTT
.	TRBJ2-7	TRBV5-4	.	CASSLTGSLSYEQYF	TGTGCCAGCAGCTTAACAGGGTCCCTCTCCTACGAGCAGTACTTC
TRBD2	TRBJ2-1	TRBV4-1	.	CASSQDGLAGANGQFF	TGCGCCAGCAGCCAAGATGGCCTAGCGGGGGCGAATGGGCAGTTCTTC